These T cell receptor beta chains were read from a single sample in a study of T cell responses to AZD1222 COVID-19 vaccine. Sequencing was performed with immunoSEQ multiplex PCR; in TCRdb, only in-frame clones are kept and a portion is missing. The sample lists about 150,000 clones, 85% to 95% occurring once. Sequenced here: peripheral blood, sampled 28 days after the second AZD1222 dose. The receptors derive from an adult who received the AZD1222 COVID-19 vaccine. The CDR3 runs from the conserved cysteine through the conserved F or W. A D gene is named only where the DNA matches it firmly. Rows give clone size only sometimes, using once, few, many, or a class for an expanded clone.

j_call v_call clone_size d_call cdr3_nt cdr3_aa
TRBJ2-3 TRBV18 - - TGTGCCAGCTCACCGGTATCGGGGGGCGCGGCAGATACGCAGTATTTT CASSPVSGGAADTQYF
TRBJ2-5 TRBV7-9 - TRBD2 TGTGCCAGCAGCGAACGGGGGGGCAGTGAGACCCAGTACTTC CASSERGGSETQYF
TRBJ1-1 TRBV6-5 - - TGTGCCAGCAGTCCCCGGACGGGTACTGAAGCTTTCTTT CASSPRTGTEAFF
TRBJ1-1 TRBV5-5 - - TGTGCCAGCAGATACACGGGACAGAACACTGAAGCTTTCTTT CASRYTGQNTEAFF
TRBJ2-7 TRBV14 - - TGTGCCAGCAGCCAAGAACCTAGTCGGCGTAGCGAGCAGTACTTC CASSQEPSRRSEQYF
TRBJ1-2 TRBV7-8 - - TGTGCCAGCAGCTTACTGGGGGGCAAGCTGCAAGCTGGTGGCTACACCTTC CASSLLGGKLQAGGYTF
TRBJ2-1 TRBV13 - - TGTGCCAGCAGCTTAGGAGGGAGCTCCTACAATGAGCAGTTCTTC CASSLGGSSYNEQFF
TRBJ1-3 TRBV18 few - TGTGCCAGCTCACCAGCCGAGTACTCTGGAAACACCATATATTTT CASSPAEYSGNTIYF
TRBJ2-7 TRBV6-5 - - TGTGCCAGCGCACAGGGCCCATCCTACGAGCAGTACTTC CASAQGPSYEQYF
TRBJ2-5 TRBV27 - - TGTGCCAGCAGTAATGCTGGAACAGGGAGGGTTATTGGGGAGACCCAGTACTTC CASSNAGTGRVIGETQYF
TRBJ2-7 TRBV3-1/TRBV3-2 - TRBD1 TGTGCCAGCAGCCAAGGGCTGGGACAGTCCTACGAGCAGTACTTC CASSQGLGQSYEQYF
TRBJ1-1 TRBV5-1 - - TGCGCCAGCAGCTTTGAGGGTCTGAACACTGAAGCTTTCTTT CASSFEGLNTEAFF
TRBJ1-5 TRBV4-2 - - TGTGCCAGCAGCCAAGACGGGAAGGGCAATCAGCCCCAGCATTTT CASSQDGKGNQPQHF
TRBJ2-7 TRBV2 - TRBD2 TGTGCCAGCAGTGAAACTAGCGGGAAGTCCTACGAGCAGTACTTC CASSETSGKSYEQYF
TRBJ1-1 TRBV5-1 medium-sized TRBD1 TGCGCCAGCAGCACAGGGGTGCTGAACACTGAAGCTTTCTTT CASSTGVLNTEAFF
TRBJ2-5 TRBV27 - - TGTGCCAGCAGTTTACGGGGGCCCTATTATCGAGAGACCCAGTACTTC CASSLRGPYYRETQYF
TRBJ2-7 TRBV28 - TRBD1 TGTGCCAGCAGTTTGCTTGATTGGACAGGGGGCTACGAGCAGTACTTC CASSLLDWTGGYEQYF
TRBJ2-7 TRBV4-2 - - TGTGCCAGCAGCCAAGGTTTATGGGCACCCTCCTACGAGCAGTACTTC CASSQGLWAPSYEQYF
TRBJ1-1 TRBV5-4 few - TGTGCCAGCAGCTTTGGAACTGAAGCTTTCTTT CASSFGTEAFF
TRBJ1-2 TRBV7-9 once - TGTGCCAGCAGCTTAGGCGGGGGTTCCTATGGCTACACCTTC CASSLGGGSYGYTF
TRBJ2-5 TRBV7-9 - TRBD2 TGTGCCAGCAGCTTGCCCGGGACTAGCGGTCACCAAGAGACCCAGTACTTC CASSLPGTSGHQETQYF
TRBJ1-1 TRBV11-2 - - TGTGCCAGCAGCTTAGGTGATAGGTTATACACTGAAGCTTTCTTT CASSLGDRLYTEAFF
TRBJ1-2 TRBV28 once - TGTGCCAGCAGCCCGCCCGGACACGTCTATGGCTACACCTTC CASSPPGHVYGYTF
TRBJ1-5 TRBV19 - - TGTGCCAGTAGTATTGGAGGGAATCAGCCCCAGCATTTT CASSIGGNQPQHF
TRBJ2-3 TRBV13 - - TGTGCCAGCAGCTTAGGGTCGAGCGTGACAGATACGCAGTATTTT CASSLGSSVTDTQYF
TRBJ1-1 TRBV27 once TRBD1 TGTGCCAGCAGAGGGACAGCTCCTGAAGCTTTCTTT CASRGTAPEAFF
TRBJ1-1 TRBV5-8 once TRBD1 TGTGCCAGCAGCCGAGGACAGGGGCGCATGAACACTGAAGCTTTCTTT CASSRGQGRMNTEAFF
TRBJ2-7 TRBV30 once TRBD1 TGTGCCTGGAGTACGGGACAGGGGGACTACGAGCAGTACTTC CAWSTGQGDYEQYF
TRBJ2-1 TRBV18 - - TGTGCCAGCTCACCAAGACAAAACTACAATGAGCAGTTCTTC CASSPRQNYNEQFF
TRBJ1-2 TRBV19 - - TGTGCCAGTAGTATAGGCGGCAGGGGTAGGGGGATCTATGGCTACACCTTC CASSIGGRGRGIYGYTF
TRBJ2-7 TRBV27 - TRBD2 TGTGCCAGCAGTTTATGGGACGGGAGGGCCGGTTCCTACGAGCAGTACTTC CASSLWDGRAGSYEQYF
TRBJ1-1 TRBV19 - - TGTGCTACTAGCAGGCAGATGAACACTGAAGCTTTCTTT CATSRQMNTEAFF
TRBJ2-7 TRBV13 few - TGTGCCAGCAGCTTAACTCGCGGGAACCCCTACGAGCAGTACTTC CASSLTRGNPYEQYF
TRBJ2-6 TRBV6-5 once - TGTGCCAGCAGTTACTCGGGCGGCTCTGGGGCCAACGTCCTGACTTTC CASSYSGGSGANVLTF
TRBJ2-3 TRBV2 - TRBD1 TGTGCCAGCAGTGCACTGGACAGGGGGAACACAGATACGCAGTATTTT CASSALDRGNTDTQYF
TRBJ2-7 TRBV25-1 - TRBD2 TGTGCCACCAAGATTAGCGGGAGGGCCTCGAGCGAGCAGTACTTC CATKISGRASSEQYF
TRBJ1-5 TRBV20-1 - - TGCAGTGCTAGTGATCAGGGGATTGGCAATCAGCCCCAGCATTTT CSASDQGIGNQPQHF
TRBJ1-2 TRBV6-5 - - TGTGCCAGCAAGGAAAGGGGGGCTAGTAGCTATGGCTACACCTTC CASKERGASSYGYTF
TRBJ1-5 TRBV19 - TRBD1 TGTGCCAGTAGTATTTCGACAGGGGTGCAGCCCCAGCATTTT CASSISTGVQPQHF
TRBJ2-5 TRBV7-2 - TRBD2 TGTGCCAGCAGCTCACAGGCGGGAGTCGGGTTGGAGACCCAGTACTTC CASSSQAGVGLETQYF
TRBJ1-2 TRBV7-9 - - TGTGCCAGCAGCTTATTCGGGGGCGGGGATGGCTACACCTTC CASSLFGGGDGYTF
TRBJ1-2 TRBV6-5 - TRBD1 TGTGCCAGCAGTCTCAGACAGGGGAACTATGGCTACACCTTC CASSLRQGNYGYTF
TRBJ2-1 TRBV3-1/TRBV3-2 few TRBD2 TGTGCCAGCAGCCTGCGGACTAGCGGGAGCTCCTACAATGAGCAGTTCTTC CASSLRTSGSSYNEQFF
TRBJ2-1 TRBV27 - - TGTGCCAGCAGTTTAGCGGGGTTAAGCTCCTACAATGAGCAGTTCTTC CASSLAGLSSYNEQFF
TRBJ2-1 TRBV6-4 - - TGTGCCAGCAGTGACCTTTTATGGCAAAATGAGCAGTTCTTC CASSDLLWQNEQFF
TRBJ1-4 TRBV30 - TRBD1 TGTGCCTGGAGTGTAGGACAGGGACGGCGGGAAAAACTGTTTTTT CAWSVGQGRREKLFF
TRBJ2-1 TRBV7-8 - - TGTGCCAGCAGCTTAGCGTGGTCGGGGGAGCAGTTCTTC CASSLAWSGEQFF
TRBJ1-6 TRBV7-9 - - TGTGCCAGCAGCTTAGGAGACAAAGGATATTCACCCCTCCACTTT CASSLGDKGYSPLHF
TRBJ1-1 TRBV20-1 - TRBD1 TGCAGCGCGCGTAGGGGGCGTGAAGCTTTCTTT CSARRGREAFF
TRBJ1-5 TRBV6-5 - - TGTGCCAGCAGCCCAGCTTGGGGGGGAGGTCAGCCCCAGCATTTT CASSPAWGGGQPQHF
TRBJ1-2 TRBV7-2 - - TGTGCCAGCAGCTTAGTTCCTGAGTCTGGGTGGGGCTATGGCTACACCTTC CASSLVPESGWGYGYTF
TRBJ2-1 TRBV5-1 - TRBD2 TGCGCCAGCAGCTTGGGATCTACTAGCGGGGGTTACAATGAGCAGTTCTTC CASSLGSTSGGYNEQFF
TRBJ1-5 TRBV20-1 - - TGCAGTGCTAGTTTGCGGGGGCGCAATCAGCCCCAGCATTTT CSASLRGRNQPQHF
TRBJ2-7 TRBV5-1 - - TGCGCCAGCAGCCGCGAGGGGCTCTACGAGCAGTACTTC CASSREGLYEQYF